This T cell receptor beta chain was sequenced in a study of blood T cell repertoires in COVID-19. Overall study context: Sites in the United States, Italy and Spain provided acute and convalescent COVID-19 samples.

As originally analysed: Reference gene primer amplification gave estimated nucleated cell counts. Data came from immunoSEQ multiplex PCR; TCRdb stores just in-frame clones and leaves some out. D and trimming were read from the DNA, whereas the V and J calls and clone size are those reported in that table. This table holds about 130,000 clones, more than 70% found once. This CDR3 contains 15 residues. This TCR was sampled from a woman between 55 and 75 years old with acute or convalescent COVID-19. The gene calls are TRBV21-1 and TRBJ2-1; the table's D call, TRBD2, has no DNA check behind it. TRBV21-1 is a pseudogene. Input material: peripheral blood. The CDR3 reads CASSMTSGIHNEQFF. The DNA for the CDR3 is TGTGCCAGCAGCATGACTAGCGGGATCCACAATGAGCAGTTCTTC.